The 11 T cell receptor beta chains below all came from one sample that was sequenced in a study of metastatic and nonmetastatic thyroid tumors. Prior to thyroid surgery, none of the patients had received any treatment. TCRdb re-clonotyped the PCR reads through MiXCR. Among about 82,000 clones listed, under 15% were seen once. Sequencing used tumor tissue. Receptors were obtained from a female donor with papillary thyroid cancer or a benign thyroid nodule (not recorded which). Some clones in this sample may be carry-over from other donors' samples.

Only a few counts were recorded for this clone. The junction does not match germline at one end; this may be a read error. The chain has TRBV2 and TRBJ2-7; D ambiguous. The CDR3 is 15 amino acids. Germline CDR1 and CDR2: SNHLY and FYNNEI. The CDR3 DNA is TGTGTCAGCATTGGACCCAGCGTATCCCCTGGCGAGCAGTACTTC. It translates to CVSIGPSVSPGEQYF.

This clone showed up many times. V and J are TRBV20-1 and TRBJ1-1, with a possible D match to TRBD1 (5 bases). The V end was cut by 8 bases, the J end by 0 bases, with 16 bases between. Germline assignment: CDR1 DFQATT and CDR2 SNEGSKA (reference sequence). The CDR3 has 14 residues. The DNA of the CDR3 is TGCAGTTTAAAAAGGGCAGGGATGAACACTGAAGCTTTCTTT. It specifies CSLKRAGMNTEAFF.

This clone came up a few times. A single base separates this from a much larger clone, so it may be a read error. J is TRBJ1-1 and V is TRBV10-3; TRBD1 aligns across 8 bases. The CDR3 covers 16 residues. Losses at the gene ends were 2 bases for V and 5 bases for J; bases not matched to a gene: 10. Looked up from germline, CDR1 is ENHRY and CDR2 is SYGVKD. CDR3 amino acids: CAISEQRTGSDTEAFF. The DNA for the CDR3 is TGTGCCATCAGTGAGCAAAGGACAGGGTCAGATACTGAAGCTTTCTTT.

This clone was seen ten or more times. The chain combines TRBV7-3 with TRBJ2-7; 10 bases match TRBD1. There are 15 residues in the CDR3. V shed 2 bases and J 3 bases; nucleotides not matched to a gene: 4. The germline V gene encodes CDR1 SGHTA and CDR2 FQGTGA. The CDR3 DNA reads TGTGCCAGCAGCTTAGGGGGGACAGGGGACTACGAGCAGTACTTC. Translation gives CASSLGGTGDYEQYF.

This clone has a count of ten or more. The rearrangement joins TRBV7-9 to TRBJ2-7; 13 nucleotides match TRBD2. CDR1 is SEHNR, CDR2 FQNEAQ, per germline (reference sequence). The J segment lost 7 bases and the V segment lost 6 bases, leaving 3 bases of the junction unmatched. The CDR3 consists of 13 residues. The CDR3 DNA follows: TGTGCCAGCAGTTTGGGACTAGCGGGAGAGCAGTACTTC. It yields the protein CASSLGLAGEQYF.

This clone was recorded many times. J is TRBJ1-2 and V is TRBV6-4; 8 nucleotides align to TRBD1. The CDR3 runs to 13 residues. Trimming cost V 3 bases and J 8 bases; bases outside gene matches: 5. CDR1 is MRHNA, CDR2 SNTAGT, per germline. CDR3 nucleotide sequence: TGTGCCAGCAGTGAAGCAGGGGGCCGAGGCTACACCTTC. As protein: CASSEAGGRGYTF.

The chain combines TRBV3-1 with TRBJ2-5; 9 positions agree with TRBD1. The CDR3 loop spans 16 amino acids. Germline V gene lookup returns CDR1 LGHDT and CDR2 YNNKEL (reference sequence). V lost 6 bases and J lost 5; bases outside the gene matches: 13. CDR3 loop: CASRTSGQGSRETQYF. The CDR3 region has the DNA TGTGCCAGCAGAACCTCCGGACAGGGGTCACGGGAGACCCAGTACTTC.

This clone was found many times. The chain joins TRBV29-1 to TRBJ1-3; a weak D match, TRBD1 (5 bases). Between the trimmed V and J ends, which lost 5 bases and 3 bases, there was a span of 11 bases. The CDR3 length is 13 residues. The germline CDR1 and CDR2 sequences are SQVTM and ANQGSEA. CDR3 residues: CSVQRDVGNTIYF. The CDR3 DNA is TGCAGCGTTCAAAGGGACGTTGGAAACACCATATATTTT.

This clone came up a few times. The J gene is TRBJ1-1, the V gene TRBV19, with 7 bases lining up with TRBD1. Germline V gene sequence: CDR1 LNHDA, CDR2 SQIVND (reference sequence). The J segment lost 4 bases and the V segment lost 6 bases, leaving 5 bases of the junction unmatched. The CDR3 is made up of 13 amino acids. CDR3 nucleotides: TGTGCCAGTAGCCGACAGGGAGGCACTGAAGCTTTCTTT. Its protein product is CASSRQGGTEAFF.

This clone has at least ten counts. The CDR3 is CSALAGGISYEQYF. The CDR3 DNA sequence: TGCAGTGCTTTAGCGGGAGGGATCTCCTACGAGCAGTACTTC. The chain links TRBV20-1 to TRBJ2-7, with 11 bases fitting TRBD2. Trimming cost V 5 bases and J 0 bases; bases outside gene matches: 3. The CDR3 is 14 residues long. The V gene's germline CDR1 is DFQATT and CDR2 SNEGSKA (reference sequence).

Concerning this clone itself: Other DNA variants within this sample encode the same CDR3. The rearrangement links TRBV5-4 to TRBJ1-1; 7 positions agree with TRBD1. This CDR3 is built from 15 residues. The germline gives CDR1 SGHNT, CDR2 YYREEE (reference sequence). V lost 5 bases to trimming and J lost 3 bases; unmatched junction nucleotides: 10. The CDR3 reads CASSPVWQGDTEAFF. CDR3 bases: TGTGCCAGCAGTCCCGTATGGCAGGGGGACACTGAAGCTTTCTTT.